The 19 T cell receptor beta chains below all came from one sample that was sequenced in a study of T-cell memory formation after mild COVID-19. TCRdb itself ran the 5' RACE reads through MiXCR, one entry per CDR3 protein. Found here are approximately 100,000 distinct CDR3 sequences, around 10% of them singletons; the top ten hold roughly two fifths. The sequenced material came from PBMCs or a T cell subset sorted from them (not recorded which). These receptors were collected from a man in his late teens or twenties who had mild COVID-19 (a few samples of this study predate the infection). Cell type and time point are not known.

This clonotype was counted a few times. The chain carries TRBV12-3 or TRBV12-4 and TRBJ2-2, with 8 bases matching TRBD2. V shed 6 bases and J 1 base; nucleotides not matched to a gene: 4. The CDR3 loop spans 15 amino acids. The CDR3, as DNA: TGTGCCAGCAGCCCTCGGGAGGGGAACACCGGGGAGCTGTTTTTT. Its protein is CASSPREGNTGELFF.

This rearrangement joins TRBV6-5 to TRBJ1-2, with D uncertain. Per the germline V gene, CDR1 is MNHEY and CDR2 is SVGAGI. V was cut by 7 bases and J by 0 bases, with 15 bases left in between. The CDR3 sequence is 15 residues long. CDR3 in amino acids: CASTEGATSNYGYTF. CDR3 in DNA: TGTGCCAGCACCGAGGGTGCCACCTCTAACTATGGCTACACCTTC.

A few counts support this clonotype. The chain combines TRBV6-6 with TRBJ1-2, with D perhaps TRBD1 (6 bases). This CDR3 comprises 13 residues. The V end was cut by 8 bases, the J end by 5 bases, with 15 bases between. Germline lookup yields CDR1 MNHNY and CDR2 SVGAGI (reference sequence). CDR3: CASQTGSWYGYTF. The CDR3, as DNA: TGTGCCAGCCAAACAGGGAGCTGGTATGGCTACACCTTC.

The chain carries TRBV5-1 and TRBJ2-3; 9 bases fit TRBD2. Germline CDR1 SGHRS, CDR2 YFSETQ. The V gene end was trimmed by 7 bases and the J gene end by 3 bases; junction bases not matched to a gene: 6. The CDR3 has 14 amino acids. The CDR3 is CASGRRGGTDTQYF. The CDR3 coding sequence is TGCGCCAGCGGTCGGCGGGGGGGAACAGATACGCAGTATTTT.

This clonotype was observed at least ten times. The chain carries TRBV7-9 and TRBJ2-5; D may be TRBD2 (6 bases). Trimming removed 5 bases at V and 5 bases at J, with 21 bases between. The CDR3 totals 16 residues. The germline CDR1 and CDR2 sequences are SEHNR and FQNEAQ (reference sequence). The CDR3 here is CASSPPEGRYLETQYF. CDR3 in DNA: TGTGCCAGCAGCCCCCCGGAGGGTCGCTATCTCGAGACCCAGTACTTC.

The rearrangement links TRBV11-2 to TRBJ1-2; tentatively, D is TRBD1 (5 bases). The CDR3 extends over 14 amino acids. CDR1 and CDR2 (germline): SGHAT, FQNNGV. V gave up 2 bases and J gave up 5 bases, with 12 bases separating them. This chain's CDR3 is CASSLSGTDYGYTF. In nucleotides, the CDR3 is TGTGCCAGCAGCTTATCCGGGACCGATTATGGCTACACCTTC.

This chain connects TRBV4-3 to TRBJ1-1, with TRBD1 matching 8 bases. Germline CDR1 and CDR2: LGHNA and YSLEER. The CDR3 extends over 16 amino acids. V gave up 5 bases and J gave up 3 bases; unmatched junction bases: 11. CDR3 protein: CASSSRTGRGDTEAFF. The CDR3 coding sequence is TGCGCCAGCAGCTCGCGGACAGGGCGGGGGGACACTGAAGCTTTCTTT.

V gene TRBV6-6 combines with J gene TRBJ2-5; D unclear. Germline assignment: CDR1 MNHNY and CDR2 SVGAGI (reference sequence). V was pared by 5 bases and J by 2 bases, with 15 bases between. The CDR3 extends over 15 amino acids. The DNA for the CDR3 is TGTGCCAGCAGTACCCCTTGGGTACCACAAGAGACCCAGTACTTC. It encodes CASSTPWVPQETQYF.

This clonotype has more than one count but fewer than ten. J is TRBJ2-1 and V is TRBV4-1, with D tentatively TRBD2 (7 bases). V was trimmed by 1 base and J by 6 bases, leaving 16 bases between them. Germline V gene data show CDR1 as MGHRA and CDR2 as YSYEKL. CDR3 size: 16 residues. The CDR3 spells CASSQARGGALNEQFF. The CDR3 nucleotides are TGCGCCAGCAGCCAAGCTAGGGGGGGGGCCCTCAATGAGCAGTTCTTC.

In this sample, this clonotype turned up many times. The chain recombines TRBV7-9 with TRBJ2-3; 9 bases align to TRBD2. The CDR3 sequence is 17 residues long. Trimming cost V 5 bases and J 4 bases; bases outside gene matches: 13. Per the germline V gene, CDR1 is SEHNR and CDR2 is FQNEAQ (reference sequence). The CDR3 spells CASSPRLAELGADTQYF. DNA of the CDR3: TGTGCCAGCAGCCCACGACTAGCGGAGCTTGGCGCAGATACGCAGTATTTT.

This clonotype was seen only a few times. The J gene is TRBJ2-3, the V gene TRBV7-9; no firm D call. CDR3 length: 15 amino acids. Germline V CDR1 and CDR2: SEHNR, FQNEAQ (reference sequence). Trimming took 3 bases from V and 2 from J, leaving 12 bases between them. In nucleotides, the CDR3 is TGTGCCAGCAGCTTGCTCAGCCCCAACACAGATACGCAGTATTTT. As protein: CASSLLSPNTDTQYF.

The chain joins TRBV7-9 to TRBJ2-1; 8 nucleotides line up with TRBD2. Per the germline V gene, CDR1 is SEHNR and CDR2 is FQNEAQ (reference sequence). CDR3 length: 14 amino acids. The V and J ends lost 8 bases and 7 bases, in that order; junction bases with no gene match: 10. CDR3 protein: CASLGGAVGNEQFF. As DNA, the CDR3 is TGTGCCAGCCTCGGGGGGGCCGTTGGGAATGAGCAGTTCTTC. Drawing the rest from reference TRBV7-9 and TRBJ2-1, the complete variable domain is DTGVSQNPRHKITKRGQNVTFRCDPISEHNRLYWYRQTLGQGPEFLTYFQNEAQLEKSRLLSDRFSAERPKGSFSTLEIQRTEQGDSAMYLCASLGGAVGNEQFFGPGTRLTVL.

The CDR3 loop is CASSSGLAGKNEQFF. The CDR3 DNA is TGCGCCAGCAGCTCTGGACTAGCGGGTAAGAATGAGCAGTTCTTC. The chain links TRBV5-1 to TRBJ2-1, with 11 bases fitting TRBD2. Germline V gene lookup returns CDR1 SGHRS and CDR2 YFSETQ. The CDR3 runs 15 residues. The junction had 6 bases not matched to a gene; V was cut back by 3 bases and J by 7 bases.

V gene TRBV5-1 combines with J gene TRBJ2-3; 10 bases are a match to TRBD2. This CDR3 spans 15 amino acids. Germline lookup yields CDR1 SGHRS and CDR2 YFSETQ. V lost 6 bases, J lost 5 bases, and 9 bases stayed unmatched. The CDR3 is CASTPSGGALDTQYF. In DNA form, the CDR3 reads TGCGCCAGCACCCCAAGCGGGGGGGCCTTAGATACGCAGTATTTT.

This clonotype appeared a few times. This chain uses TRBV18 with TRBJ2-1, with 7 nucleotides matching TRBD2. The germline gives CDR1 KGHSH, CDR2 LQKENI. The length of the CDR3 is 15 residues. Trimming removed 3 bases from V and 3 bases from J; junction bases left unmatched: 5. The CDR3 is CASSPGGVNYNEQFF. CDR3 DNA sequence: TGTGCCAGCTCACCGGGGGGGGTCAACTACAATGAGCAGTTCTTC.

At least ten counts were recorded for this clonotype. This chain links TRBV6-2 or TRBV6-3 with TRBJ2-3, with D unclear. V dropped 5 bases and J dropped 0 bases, with 9 bases sitting between them. This CDR3 is 14 amino acids long. Germline CDR1 reads MNHEY; CDR2 reads SVGEGT. CDR3 sequence reads: CASSPGASTDTQYF. CDR3 nucleotide sequence: TGTGCCAGCAGTCCCGGCGCTAGCACAGATACGCAGTATTTT.

This clonotype was counted between two and nine times. The chain combines TRBV4-3 with TRBJ2-2, with a possible D match to TRBD2 (6 bases). V lost 0 bases and J 7 bases, leaving 18 bases between the germline ends. This CDR3 is built from 17 residues. Germline-derived CDR1 and CDR2 are LGHNA and YSLEER. CDR3 DNA: TGCGCCAGCAGCCAAGATCCCGCGGGGAGTGCTGGCGGGGAGCTGTTTTTT. Protein product: CASSQDPAGSAGGELFF.

Only a few counts were recorded for this clonotype. The gene calls are TRBV7-9 and TRBJ2-1, with TRBD2 matching over 9 bases. V shed 5 bases and J 6 bases; nucleotides not matched to a gene: 8. Germline CDR1 and CDR2: SEHNR and FQNEAQ (reference sequence). The CDR3 runs 15 residues. CDR3 loop: CASSHTGLAINEQFF. The CDR3 nucleotides read TGTGCCAGCAGCCATACGGGACTAGCTATCAATGAGCAGTTCTTC.

This clonotype has a handful of counts. The chain links TRBV3-1 to TRBJ2-1; TRBD1 might be the D (6 bases). This CDR3 is built from 16 residues. Germline CDR1 LGHDT, CDR2 YNNKEL (reference sequence). V was shortened by 4 bases and J by 4 bases, with 17 bases between the two germline ends. The CDR3 loop is CASSLSTGWGYNEQFF. The CDR3 DNA follows: TGTGCCAGCAGCCTATCGACAGGTTGGGGGTACAATGAGCAGTTCTTC.